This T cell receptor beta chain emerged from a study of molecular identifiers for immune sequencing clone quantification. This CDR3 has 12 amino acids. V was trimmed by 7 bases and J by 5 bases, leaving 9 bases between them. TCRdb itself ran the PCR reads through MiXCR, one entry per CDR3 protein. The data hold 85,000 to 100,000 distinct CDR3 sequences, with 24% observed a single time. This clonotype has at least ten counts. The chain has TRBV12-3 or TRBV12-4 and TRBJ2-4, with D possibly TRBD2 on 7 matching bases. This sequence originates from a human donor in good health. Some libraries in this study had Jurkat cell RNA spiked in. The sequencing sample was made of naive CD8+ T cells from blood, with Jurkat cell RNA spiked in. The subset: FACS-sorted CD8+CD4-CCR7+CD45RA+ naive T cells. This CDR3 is CASTGGENIQYF. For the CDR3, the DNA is TGTGCCAGCACGGGGGGCGAAAACATTCAGTACTTC.